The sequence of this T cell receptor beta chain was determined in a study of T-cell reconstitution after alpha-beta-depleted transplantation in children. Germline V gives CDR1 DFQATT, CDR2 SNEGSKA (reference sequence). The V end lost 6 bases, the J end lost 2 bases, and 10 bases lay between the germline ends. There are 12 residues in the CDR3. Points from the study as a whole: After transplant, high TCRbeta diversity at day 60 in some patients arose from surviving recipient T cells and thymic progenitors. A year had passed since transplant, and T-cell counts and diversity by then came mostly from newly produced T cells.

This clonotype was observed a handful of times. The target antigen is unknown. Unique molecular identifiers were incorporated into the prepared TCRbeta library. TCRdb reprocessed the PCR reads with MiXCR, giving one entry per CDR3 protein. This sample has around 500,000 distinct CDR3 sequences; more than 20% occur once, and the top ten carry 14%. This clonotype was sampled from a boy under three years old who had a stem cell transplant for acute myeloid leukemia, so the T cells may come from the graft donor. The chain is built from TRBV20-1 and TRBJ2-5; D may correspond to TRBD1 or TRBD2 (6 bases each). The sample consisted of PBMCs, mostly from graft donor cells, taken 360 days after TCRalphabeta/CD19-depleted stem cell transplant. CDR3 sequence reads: CSAGGPQETQYF. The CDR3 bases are TGCAGTGCCGGGGGCCCTCAAGAGACCCAGTACTTC.